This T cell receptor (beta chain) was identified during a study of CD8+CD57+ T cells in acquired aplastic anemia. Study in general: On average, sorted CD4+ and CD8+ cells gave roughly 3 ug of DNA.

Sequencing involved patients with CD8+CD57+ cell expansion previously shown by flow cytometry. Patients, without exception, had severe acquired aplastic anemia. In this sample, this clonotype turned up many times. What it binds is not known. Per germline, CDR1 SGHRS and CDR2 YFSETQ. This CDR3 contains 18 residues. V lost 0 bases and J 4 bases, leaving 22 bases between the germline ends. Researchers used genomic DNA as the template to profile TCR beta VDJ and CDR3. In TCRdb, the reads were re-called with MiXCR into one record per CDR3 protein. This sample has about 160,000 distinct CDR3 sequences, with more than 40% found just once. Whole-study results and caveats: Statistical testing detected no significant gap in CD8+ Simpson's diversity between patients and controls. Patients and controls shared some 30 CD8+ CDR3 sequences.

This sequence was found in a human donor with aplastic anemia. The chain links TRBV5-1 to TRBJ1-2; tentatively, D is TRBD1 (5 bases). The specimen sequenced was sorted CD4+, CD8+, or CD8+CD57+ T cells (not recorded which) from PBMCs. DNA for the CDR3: TGCGCCAGCAGCTTGGTTTTCACCCCCGCAGGGCCATCCTATGGCTACACCTTC. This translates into CASSLVFTPAGPSYGYTF.